This record looks at one T cell receptor (beta chain) sequence and its context. Its antigen is as yet unknown. These data are taken from a study of shared clonotypes between healthy human individuals. The study, taken as a whole, reports: With few donors, the genetic and exposure-history diversity represented was limited.

Naive CD4+ cells were CD45RA-selected; the remaining cells were memory. The protocol was immunoSEQ multiplex PCR, while the TCRdb copy is restricted to in-frame clones and leaves out a portion. The sample includes 2 million to 2.5 million clones, 85% to 95% seen only once; the top ten take more than 0.1%. CDR3 length equals 14 residues. Germline V gives CDR1 MGHDK, CDR2 SYGVNS. Trimming removed 6 bases from V and 6 bases from J, with 14 bases in between. The clonotype was recovered from a man aged 18 to 29 in good health. The material sequenced was naive CD4+ T cells sorted from blood. The subset was: CD45RA+ positively selected. This chain connects TRBV25-1 to TRBJ1-4; the D gene is possibly TRBD1 (5 bases). The CDR3 DNA follows: TGTGCCAGCAGGAGCCGGGGGATGGATGAAAAACTGTTTTTT. Its translation: CASRSRGMDEKLFF.